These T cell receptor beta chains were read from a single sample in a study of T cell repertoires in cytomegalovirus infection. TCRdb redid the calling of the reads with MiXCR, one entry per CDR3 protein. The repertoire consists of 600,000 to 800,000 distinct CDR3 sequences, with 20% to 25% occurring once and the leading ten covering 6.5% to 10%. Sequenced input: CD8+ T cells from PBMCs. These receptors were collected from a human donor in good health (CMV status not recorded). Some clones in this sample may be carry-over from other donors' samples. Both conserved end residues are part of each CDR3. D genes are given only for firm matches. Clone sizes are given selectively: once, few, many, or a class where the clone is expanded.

CDR3nt: TGTGCCAGCAGCCGGACTCTGACTAGCGGGGAATACAATGAGCAGTTCTTC
CDR3aa: CASSRTLTSGEYNEQFF
j_gene: TRBJ2-1
v_gene: TRBV7-6
d_gene: TRBD2
abundance: NA

CDR3nt: TGTGCCAGCAGCGAAAGGGACAGTCCTAGCACAGATATGCAGTATTTT
CDR3aa: CASSERDSPSTDMQYF
j_gene: TRBJ2-3
v_gene: TRBV7-1
d_gene: TRBD1
abundance: NA

CDR3nt: TGTGCCAGCAGTCCCAGACAGGGACATCCCCAAGAGACCCAGTACTTC
CDR3aa: CASSPRQGHPQETQYF
j_gene: TRBJ2-5
v_gene: TRBV7-3
d_gene: TRBD1
abundance: NA

CDR3nt: TGTGCCAACGCTACAGGGGGCCAACAGCCCCAGCATTTT
CDR3aa: CANATGGQQPQHF
j_gene: TRBJ1-5
v_gene: TRBV11-2
d_gene: TRBD1
abundance: few

CDR3nt: TGTGCCAGCAGTTACGCTAAGAACACTGAAGCTTTCTTT
CDR3aa: CASSYAKNTEAFF
j_gene: TRBJ1-1
v_gene: TRBV6-2/TRBV6-3
d_gene: NA
abundance: NA

CDR3nt: TGTGCCAGCAGTTTTACACGACCGTTACATGGCTACACCTTC
CDR3aa: CASSFTRPLHGYTF
j_gene: TRBJ1-2
v_gene: TRBV12-3/TRBV12-4
d_gene: NA
abundance: many

CDR3nt: TGTGCCAGCAGCCCCTCGACAGATTTGAACACTGAAGCTTTCTTT
CDR3aa: CASSPSTDLNTEAFF
j_gene: TRBJ1-1
v_gene: TRBV7-4
d_gene: NA
abundance: NA

CDR3nt: TGTGCCAGCAGTTTCGAGGGCAGGGGTAGCAATCAGCCCCAGCATTTT
CDR3aa: CASSFEGRGSNQPQHF
j_gene: TRBJ1-5
v_gene: TRBV28
d_gene: NA
abundance: few

CDR3nt: TGTGCCAGCAGGCCCGGTACCATCTCATCGGCGTCAGGGCCCCAAGAGACCCAGTACTTC
CDR3aa: CASRPGTISSASGPQETQYF
j_gene: TRBJ2-5
v_gene: TRBV6-1
d_gene: NA
abundance: few

CDR3nt: TGTGCCAGCAGTTACTCGGCGGCGGGGGGCCGAAGCACAGATACGCAGTATTTT
CDR3aa: CASSYSAAGGRSTDTQYF
j_gene: TRBJ2-3
v_gene: TRBV6-2/TRBV6-3
d_gene: TRBD2
abundance: few

CDR3nt: TGTGCCAGCGCGACAGGGTCGAACACTGAAGCTTTCTTT
CDR3aa: CASATGSNTEAFF
j_gene: TRBJ1-1
v_gene: TRBV6-6
d_gene: TRBD1
abundance: NA

CDR3nt: TGTGCCAGCAGCTCCTGGGAACAGGATCTCTACGAGCAGTACTTC
CDR3aa: CASSSWEQDLYEQYF
j_gene: TRBJ2-7
v_gene: TRBV7-9
d_gene: NA
abundance: few

CDR3nt: TGTGCTAGTGGTTTCGGCGAGACCCAGTACTTC
CDR3aa: CASGFGETQYF
j_gene: TRBJ2-5
v_gene: TRBV12-5
d_gene: NA
abundance: many

CDR3nt: TGTGCCAGCAGTTACTCCCGTCAGGTTTCCACAGATACGCAGTATTTT
CDR3aa: CASSYSRQVSTDTQYF
j_gene: TRBJ2-3
v_gene: TRBV6-2/TRBV6-3
d_gene: NA
abundance: NA

CDR3nt: TGTGCCAGCAGTTCATTGGACAGGGACGGAGGAAACACCATATATTTT
CDR3aa: CASSSLDRDGGNTIYF
j_gene: TRBJ1-3
v_gene: TRBV28
d_gene: TRBD1
abundance: NA

CDR3nt: TGTGCCAGCAGTCTCCGGACAGGGATCACCGGGGAGCTGTTTTTT
CDR3aa: CASSLRTGITGELFF
j_gene: TRBJ2-2
v_gene: TRBV27
d_gene: TRBD1
abundance: NA

CDR3nt: TGTGCCAGCAGCTTAACAGGGAGGAATGAGCAGTTCTTC
CDR3aa: CASSLTGRNEQFF
j_gene: TRBJ2-1
v_gene: TRBV7-8
d_gene: NA
abundance: many

CDR3nt: TGCAGTGCTAGGGTAGCGGGGTCCTCCTACGAGCAGTACTTC
CDR3aa: CSARVAGSSYEQYF
j_gene: TRBJ2-7
v_gene: TRBV20-1
d_gene: TRBD2
abundance: NA

CDR3nt: TGTGCCAGCAGTGGGAGGGACAGATACAATGAGCAGTTCTTC
CDR3aa: CASSGRDRYNEQFF
j_gene: TRBJ2-1
v_gene: TRBV6-2/TRBV6-3
d_gene: NA
abundance: NA

CDR3nt: TGTGCTAGTGGTTTGGACAGGGGGCCCACTGAAGCTTTCTTT
CDR3aa: CASGLDRGPTEAFF
j_gene: TRBJ1-1
v_gene: TRBV12-5
d_gene: TRBD1
abundance: few

CDR3nt: TGTGCTAGTGGTTTCACAGGGAATGGGGAATATCAGCCCCAGCATTTT
CDR3aa: CASGFTGNGEYQPQHF
j_gene: TRBJ1-5
v_gene: TRBV12-5
d_gene: NA
abundance: NA

CDR3nt: TGTGCCAGCAGCCCGTCCGACAGGGGGCCAAATCAGCCCCAGCATTTT
CDR3aa: CASSPSDRGPNQPQHF
j_gene: TRBJ1-5
v_gene: TRBV7-9
d_gene: TRBD1
abundance: many

CDR3nt: TGCGCCAGCAGTCACGTCCCGGGACAGGGTCCAACGGATCAGCCCCAGCATTTT
CDR3aa: CASSHVPGQGPTDQPQHF
j_gene: TRBJ1-5
v_gene: TRBV23-1
d_gene: TRBD1
abundance: NA

CDR3nt: TGCAGTGCTAGAGACGGGGAGGGTGCCCCCACAGATACGCAGTATTTT
CDR3aa: CSARDGEGAPTDTQYF
j_gene: TRBJ2-3
v_gene: TRBV20-1
d_gene: TRBD2
abundance: NA

CDR3nt: TGTGCCAGCAGTGAAGGACAGGGAATAGATACGCAGTATTTT
CDR3aa: CASSEGQGIDTQYF
j_gene: TRBJ2-3
v_gene: TRBV2
d_gene: TRBD1
abundance: NA

CDR3nt: TGTGCCAGCGGGGACAGGTCCTACAATGAGCAGTTCTTC
CDR3aa: CASGDRSYNEQFF
j_gene: TRBJ2-1
v_gene: TRBV7-9
d_gene: TRBD1
abundance: few

CDR3nt: TGTGCCAGCAGCTTCAATAGTCCTGAGCAGTTCTTC
CDR3aa: CASSFNSPEQFF
j_gene: TRBJ2-1
v_gene: TRBV7-2
d_gene: NA
abundance: many